This TCR beta chain was sequenced in a study of blood T cell repertoires in COVID-19. On the study more broadly: Samples representing acute and convalescent COVID-19 were sourced from the United States, Italy and Spain. PBMCs, B-cell-depleted T cells, or T cells were the source of the cDNA or gDNA that made up the material.

Original processing notes: Amplification of reference gene primers provided the estimated nucleated cell counts. Here immunoSEQ multiplex PCR was the method, and the copy in TCRdb shows in-frame clones only, minus some. V, J and clone size are those of that table, while D and trimming were read from the DNA. Found here are 200,000 to 250,000 clones, roughly 82% of them singletons; the top ten hold about 1.4%. The sequenced sample was peripheral blood. This clonotype originated in a woman between 40 and 50 years old who had recovered from COVID-19.

CDR3 coding DNA: TGTGCTAGTGGTTTTTCCCTGACCGGGACAGTCGACACTGAAGCTTTCTTT. Translating gives CASGFSLTGTVDTEAFF. The rearrangement links TRBV12-5 to TRBJ1-1, with 7 bases matching TRBD1. CDR1 and CDR2 from the germline V gene are LGHNT and FRNRAP. The CDR3 extends over 17 amino acids. Trimming removed 3 bases from V and 3 bases from J; junction bases left unmatched: 13.